The present entry profiles one T cell receptor (beta chain) with its context. Method: immunoSEQ multiplex PCR; TCRdb's copy keeps in-frame clones and lacks some. The sample consists of fewer than 350,000 clones, 81% of them appearing once. These data originate in a study of blood T cell repertoires in COVID-19. Per germline, CDR1 SGHTA and CDR2 FQGTGA. V lost 3 bases, J lost 4 bases, and 2 bases stayed unmatched. This CDR3 spans 14 amino acids. The sample comprised peripheral blood. The chain employs TRBV7-3 and TRBJ2-2, with TRBD1 matching 7 bases. This receptor was identified in a woman aged 60-75 years with active or convalescent COVID-19. The CDR3 sequence: CASSFGTATGELFF. The CDR3, as DNA: TGTGCCAGCAGCTTTGGGACAGCCACCGGGGAGCTGTTTTTT. The complete variable domain, with remaining parts taken from reference TRBV7-3 and TRBJ2-2, reads GAGVSQTPSNKVTEKGKYVELRCDPISGHTALYWYRQSLGQGPEFLIYFQGTGAADDSGLPNDRFFAVRPEGSVSTLKIQRTERGDSAVYLCASSFGTATGELFFGEGSRLTVL.